These 2 T cell receptor beta chains were all obtained from the same sample, sequenced in a study of brain T cells in children with intractable seizures. Generated by immunoSEQ multiplex PCR, the TCRdb table keeps only in-frame clones and is missing some. The sample has 340,000 or so clones; 85% to 95% are singletons. As to time point: blood from clinic visit 5 months post-surgery; TSC patient then seizure free. The sample here was peripheral blood, taken about 5 months after surgery. The receptor source for this set is a boy younger than two with tuberous sclerosis and intractable seizures.

The chain recombines TRBV19 with TRBJ1-5; D uncertain. The V gene lost 11 bases and the J gene lost 2 bases, with 13 bases spanning the gap. The CDR3 runs 13 residues. Germline CDR1 reads LNHDA; CDR2 reads SQIVND (reference sequence). The CDR3 spells CAVKDRGNQPQHF. The CDR3 bases are TGTGCCGTCAAGGATCGGGGCAATCAGCCCCAGCATTTT.

The V gene is TRBV19, the J gene TRBJ1-2, with D perhaps TRBD1 (6 bases). Germline CDR1 and CDR2: LNHDA and SQIVND (reference sequence). The CDR3 loop spans 12 amino acids. The V end was cut by 7 bases, the J end by 6 bases, with 12 bases between. This CDR3 is CASKQGLDGYTF. CDR3 sequence (DNA): TGTGCCAGTAAACAGGGTCTCGATGGCTACACCTTC.